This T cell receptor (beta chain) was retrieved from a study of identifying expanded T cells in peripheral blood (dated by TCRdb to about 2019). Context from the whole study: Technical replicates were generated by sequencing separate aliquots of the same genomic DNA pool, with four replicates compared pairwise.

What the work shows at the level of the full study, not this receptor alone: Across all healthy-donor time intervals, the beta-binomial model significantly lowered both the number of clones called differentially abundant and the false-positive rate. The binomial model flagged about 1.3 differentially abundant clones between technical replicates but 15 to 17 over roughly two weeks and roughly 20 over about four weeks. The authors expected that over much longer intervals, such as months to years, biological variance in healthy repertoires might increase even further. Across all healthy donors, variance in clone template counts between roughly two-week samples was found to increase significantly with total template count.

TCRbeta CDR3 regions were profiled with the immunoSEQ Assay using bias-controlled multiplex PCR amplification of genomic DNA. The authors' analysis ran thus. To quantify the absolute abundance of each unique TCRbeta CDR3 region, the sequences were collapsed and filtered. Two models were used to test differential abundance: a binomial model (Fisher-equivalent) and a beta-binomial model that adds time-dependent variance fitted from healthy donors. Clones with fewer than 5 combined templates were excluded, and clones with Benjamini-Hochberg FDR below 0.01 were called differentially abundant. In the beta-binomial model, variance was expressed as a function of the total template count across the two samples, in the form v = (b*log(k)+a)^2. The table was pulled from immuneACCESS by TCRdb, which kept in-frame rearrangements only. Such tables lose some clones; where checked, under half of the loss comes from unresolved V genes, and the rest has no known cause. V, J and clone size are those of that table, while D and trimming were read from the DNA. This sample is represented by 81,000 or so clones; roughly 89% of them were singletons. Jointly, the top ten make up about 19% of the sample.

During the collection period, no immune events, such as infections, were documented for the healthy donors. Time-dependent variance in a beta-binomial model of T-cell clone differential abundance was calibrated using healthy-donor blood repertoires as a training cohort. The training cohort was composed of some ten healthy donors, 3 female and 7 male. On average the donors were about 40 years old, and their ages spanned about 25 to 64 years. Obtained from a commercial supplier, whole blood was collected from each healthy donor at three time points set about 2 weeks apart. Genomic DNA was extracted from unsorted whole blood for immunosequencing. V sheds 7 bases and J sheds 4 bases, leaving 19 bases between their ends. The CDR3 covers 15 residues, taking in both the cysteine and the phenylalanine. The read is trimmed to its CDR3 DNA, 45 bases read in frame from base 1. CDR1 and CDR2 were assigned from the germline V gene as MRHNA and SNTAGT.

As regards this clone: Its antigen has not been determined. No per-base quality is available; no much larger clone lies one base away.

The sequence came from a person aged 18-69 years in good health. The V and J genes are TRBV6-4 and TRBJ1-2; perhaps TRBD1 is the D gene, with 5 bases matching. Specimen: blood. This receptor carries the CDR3 CASKEPGTPSYGYTF. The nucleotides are TGTGCCAGCAAAGAACCGGGGACGCCCAGCTATGGCTACACCTTC.